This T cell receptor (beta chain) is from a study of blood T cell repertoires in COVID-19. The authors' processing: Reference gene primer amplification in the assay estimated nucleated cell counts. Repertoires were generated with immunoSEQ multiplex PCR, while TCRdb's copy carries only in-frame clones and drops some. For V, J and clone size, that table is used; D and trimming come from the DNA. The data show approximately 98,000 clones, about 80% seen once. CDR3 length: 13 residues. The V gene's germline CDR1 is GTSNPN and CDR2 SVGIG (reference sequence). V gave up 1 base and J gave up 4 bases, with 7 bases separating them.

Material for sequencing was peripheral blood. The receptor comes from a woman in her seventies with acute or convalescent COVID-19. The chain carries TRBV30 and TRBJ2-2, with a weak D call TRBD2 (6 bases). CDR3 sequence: CAWSGGGTGELFF. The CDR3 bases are TGTGCCTGGAGTGGGGGAGGCACCGGGGAGCTGTTTTTT.